The rows below give T cell receptor beta chains drawn from one sample of a study of T cells after yellow fever vaccination. MiXCR, run by TCRdb on the 5' RACE reads, gives a single entry per CDR3 protein. Among hundreds of thousands of distinct CDR3 sequences listed, around an eighth were seen once. The sample consisted of PBMCs, taken on the day of the yellow fever booster vaccination. These receptors were collected from a man aged 25-40 years who received the YFV17D yellow fever vaccine. The conserved cysteine and the conserved F or W are not part of the CDR3 here. Fields, in order: D gene, V gene, CDR3 protein. A D gene is named only where the DNA matches it firmly.

D: TRBD2; V: TRBV19; CDR3: ASSPGTSGGVYNEQF
D: -; V: TRBV4-2; CDR3: ASSQDLGGGAYNEQF
D: -; V: TRBV20-1; CDR3: SARSGTQMGYIQY
D: -; V: TRBV18; CDR3: ASSPASNQPQH
D: -; V: TRBV18; CDR3: ASSPGNSPLH
D: TRBD2; V: TRBV7-9; CDR3: ASSTSGGGRKDEQY
D: -; V: TRBV5-4; CDR3: ASSVTGANTGELF
D: -; V: TRBV6-5; CDR3: ASSSQNQETQY
D: TRBD1; V: TRBV19; CDR3: ASRDRGKYGYT
D: TRBD2; V: TRBV6-2/TRBV6-3; CDR3: ASSYGTSGSVTLEQY
D: -; V: TRBV28; CDR3: ASSLRSAGNTGELF
D: -; V: TRBV20-1; CDR3: SAIWVLGGTSYT
D: -; V: TRBV12-3/TRBV12-4; CDR3: ASTLWGVGT
D: TRBD2; V: TRBV10-3; CDR3: AISESLAGAETQY
D: TRBD2; V: TRBV11-2; CDR3: ASSNVAGDKY
D: TRBD2; V: TRBV3-1; CDR3: ASSQVSGGGRTDTQY
D: -; V: TRBV20-1; CDR3: SASLGPSAGQETQY
D: -; V: TRBV7-2; CDR3: ASSSRGVGEQY
D: TRBD1; V: TRBV12-3/TRBV12-4; CDR3: ASSTAGGGFREQY
D: -; V: TRBV11-2; CDR3: ASSSPGAGNTGELF
D: -; V: TRBV4-3; CDR3: ASSPRRAGDTPNTGELF
D: TRBD2; V: TRBV27; CDR3: ASRETSVLSYSYNEQF
D: TRBD1; V: TRBV5-1; CDR3: ASSPHRDRNTEAF
D: -; V: TRBV5-4; CDR3: ASSLVAEEDIQY
D: -; V: TRBV7-3; CDR3: ASSLIPGNEQY
D: TRBD1; V: TRBV7-9; CDR3: ASSFTRQGTHQETQY
D: -; V: TRBV2; CDR3: ASSKEANTGELF
D: TRBD2; V: TRBV5-4; CDR3: ASSLGSGREYEQF
D: -; V: TRBV3-1; CDR3: ASSHPGAGELF
D: -; V: TRBV18; CDR3: ASSGDINEKLF
D: -; V: TRBV7-2; CDR3: ASSLYSGGEQF
D: TRBD1; V: TRBV7-2; CDR3: ASSFRQGNRYEQY
D: TRBD2; V: TRBV4-2; CDR3: ASSRDGTSGSTDTQY
D: TRBD1; V: TRBV19; CDR3: ASNPYGVWGQGDSGGYT
D: TRBD2; V: TRBV5-1; CDR3: ASSSGLAASTDTQY
D: TRBD2; V: TRBV7-2; CDR3: ASSDLAGGPYEQY
D: -; V: TRBV25-1; CDR3: ASSAGLNQPQH
D: TRBD1; V: TRBV20-1; CDR3: SAETGGGTDTQY
D: -; V: TRBV9; CDR3: ASSASPGSNEKLF
D: -; V: TRBV30; CDR3: AWRGGGYNEQF
D: -; V: TRBV7-2; CDR3: ASVESGETQY
D: -; V: TRBV29-1; CDR3: SVVLSSGANVLT
D: -; V: TRBV5-1; CDR3: ASSQGGGGMDTQY
D: TRBD1; V: TRBV12-3/TRBV12-4; CDR3: ASSGQDSYEQY
D: TRBD2; V: TRBV19; CDR3: ASSLGLALDEQF
D: -; V: TRBV6-1; CDR3: ASSPSGGNYGYT
D: TRBD1; V: TRBV5-1; CDR3: ASSSGTADYEQY
D: -; V: TRBV20-1; CDR3: SASRSASSDEQF
D: TRBD1; V: TRBV5-1; CDR3: ASSLITGGYNEQF
D: -; V: TRBV5-1; CDR3: ASSLQGTNTEAF
D: TRBD2; V: TRBV6-2/TRBV6-3; CDR3: ASSLRLAGGYNEQF
D: TRBD1; V: TRBV20-1; CDR3: SAWGQTEFETQY
D: -; V: TRBV4-3; CDR3: ASSQDKNQAPL
D: TRBD2; V: TRBV29-1; CDR3: SVGRGSSYEQY
D: -; V: TRBV30; CDR3: AWRVAGSYGYT
D: -; V: TRBV11-2; CDR3: ASSYLPVSGEAF
D: -; V: TRBV6-1; CDR3: ASGRGQVAEAF
D: TRBD2; V: TRBV7-2; CDR3: ASSLVGTSDSYEQY
D: -; V: TRBV19; CDR3: ASSPRGAGVEKLF
D: -; V: TRBV7-2; CDR3: ASSLETAFLEAF